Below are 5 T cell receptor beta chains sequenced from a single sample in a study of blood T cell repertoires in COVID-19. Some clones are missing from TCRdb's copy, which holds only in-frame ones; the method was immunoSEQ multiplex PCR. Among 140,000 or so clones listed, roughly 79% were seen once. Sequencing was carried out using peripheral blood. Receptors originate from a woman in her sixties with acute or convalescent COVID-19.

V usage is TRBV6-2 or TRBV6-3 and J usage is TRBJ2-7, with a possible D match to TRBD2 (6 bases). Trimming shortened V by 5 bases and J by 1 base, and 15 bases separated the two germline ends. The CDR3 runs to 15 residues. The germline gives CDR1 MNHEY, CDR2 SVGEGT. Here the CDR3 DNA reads TGTGCCAGCAGTGTGACCGCGGGATCTTCCTACGAGCAGTACTTC. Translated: CASSVTAGSSYEQYF.

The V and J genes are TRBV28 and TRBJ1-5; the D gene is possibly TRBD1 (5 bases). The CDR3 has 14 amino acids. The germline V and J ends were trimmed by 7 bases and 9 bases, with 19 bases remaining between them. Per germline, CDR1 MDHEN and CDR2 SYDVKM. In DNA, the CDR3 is TGTGCCAGCAAGATTACGGGGGTGAGAAGGCCCCAGCATTTT. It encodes CASKITGVRRPQHF. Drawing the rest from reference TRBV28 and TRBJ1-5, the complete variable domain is DVKVTQSSRYLVKRTGEKVFLECVQDMDHENMFWYRQDPGLGLRLIYFSYDVKMKEKGDIPEGYSVSREKKERFSLILESASTNQTSMYLCASKITGVRRPQHFGDGTRLSIL.

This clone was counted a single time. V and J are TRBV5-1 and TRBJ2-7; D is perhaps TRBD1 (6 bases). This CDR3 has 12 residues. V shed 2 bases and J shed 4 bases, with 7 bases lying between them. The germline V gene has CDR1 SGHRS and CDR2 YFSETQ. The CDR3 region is CASSLTGYEQYF. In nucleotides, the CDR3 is TGCGCCAGCAGCTTAACAGGGTACGAGCAGTACTTC.

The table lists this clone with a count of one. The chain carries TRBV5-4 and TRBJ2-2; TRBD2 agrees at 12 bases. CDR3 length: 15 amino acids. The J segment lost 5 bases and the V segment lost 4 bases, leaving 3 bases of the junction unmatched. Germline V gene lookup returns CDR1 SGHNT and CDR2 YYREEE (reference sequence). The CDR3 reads CASSPGTSGTGELFF. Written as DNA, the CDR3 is TGTGCCAGCAGCCCAGGGACTAGCGGGACCGGGGAGCTGTTTTTT.

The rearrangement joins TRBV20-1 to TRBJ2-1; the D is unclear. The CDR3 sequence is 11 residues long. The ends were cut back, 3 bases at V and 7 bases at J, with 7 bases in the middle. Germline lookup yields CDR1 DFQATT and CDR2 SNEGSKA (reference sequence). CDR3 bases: TGCAGTGCTAGGACTCTGAATGAGCAGTTCTTC. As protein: CSARTLNEQFF.